This T cell receptor beta chain stems from a study of Graves' ophthalmopathy and Graves' hyperthyroidism. Study-wide findings and caveats: With a specificity of roughly 72% and a sensitivity of about 69%, the model predicted ophthalmopathy progression.

Amplification targeted the TCR beta CDR3 regions, with RNA transcripts as the source material. First-round RT-PCR with HTBI primers preceded a second-round multiplex PCR. TCRdb reprocessed the multiplex PCR reads via MiXCR and lists one record per CDR3 protein. The sample lists over 150,000 distinct CDR3 sequences; less than 45% were seen once. This clonotype has a count of ten or more. Its target is not known. The V gene lost 5 bases and the J gene lost 3 bases, with 14 bases spanning the gap. The V gene's germline CDR1 is MDHEN and CDR2 SYDVKM. The CDR3 contains 15 residues. Ophthalmopathy cases showed moderate-to-severe activity, scoring CAS ≥3 and NOSPECS ≥4, with duration under 3 months. Additional autoimmune diseases, uncontrolled infections, pregnancy or lactation disqualified patients.

The rearrangement joins TRBV28 to TRBJ1-5; possibly TRBD1 for D (5 bases). This clonotype was sampled from a woman aged 40-49 years with Graves' ophthalmopathy. The source material was peripheral blood. In DNA, the CDR3 is TGTGCCAGCAGTCACGGGGGATCTTACAATCAGCCCCAGCATTTT. Its protein is CASSHGGSYNQPQHF.